A single sample is the source of the 10 T cell receptor beta chains below, sequenced in a study of T cell responses to AZD1222 COVID-19 vaccine. Assay: immunoSEQ multiplex PCR; the TCRdb copy retains only in-frame clones and omits some. The sample holds some 140,000 clones, more than 90% seen once. The input for sequencing was peripheral blood, taken on day 0 of AZD1222 vaccination. The receptors were sampled from an adult in good health.

This chain joins TRBV5-1 and TRBJ1-6, with D possibly matching TRBD1 (5 bases). Germline-derived CDR1 and CDR2 are SGHRS and YFSETQ. The CDR3 is 17 residues long. The V end was cut by 1 base, the J end by 3 bases, with 14 bases between. CDR3 residues: CASSLSGGEGYNSPLHF. CDR3 in DNA: TGCGCCAGCAGCTTGTCGGGGGGAGAAGGCTATAATTCACCCCTCCACTTT.

The chain is built from TRBV5-6 and TRBJ2-7, with D possibly matching TRBD2 (5 bases). Germline V gives CDR1 SGHDT, CDR2 YYEEEE. The CDR3 has 14 residues. The germline V and J ends were trimmed by 1 base and 0 bases, with 8 bases remaining between them. The CDR3 sequence: CASSLLAGSYEQYF. The CDR3 DNA sequence: TGTGCCAGCAGCTTGCTGGCGGGCTCCTACGAGCAGTACTTC. Complete variable domain (other parts from reference TRBV5-6 and TRBJ2-7): DAGVTQSPTHLIKTRGQQVTLRCSPKSGHDTVSWYQQALGQGPQFIFQYYEEEERQRGNFPDRFSGHQFPNYSSELNVNALLLGDSALYLCASSLLAGSYEQYFGPGTRLTVT.

The V call is TRBV27, the J call TRBJ1-4; no firm D call. The CDR3 covers 14 residues. In germline, CDR1 is MNHEY, CDR2 SMNVEV (reference sequence). Trimming removed 2 bases from V and 0 bases from J, with 4 bases in between. The CDR3 DNA sequence: TGTGCCAGCAGTTTAGTATCAACTAATGAAAAACTGTTTTTT. Translated: CASSLVSTNEKLFF. Filled out from reference TRBV27 and TRBJ1-4, the complete variable domain reads EAQVTQNPRYLITVTGKKLTVTCSQNMNHEYMSWYRQDPGLGLRQIYYSMNVEVTDKGDVPEGYKVSRKEKRNFPLILESPSPNQTSLYFCASSLVSTNEKLFFGSGTQLSVL.

This clone was counted a single time. J is TRBJ1-1 and V is TRBV29-1; D uncertain. The CDR3 is made up of 12 amino acids. From germline, CDR1 is SQVTM and CDR2 ANQGSEA. The CDR3 nucleotides read TGCACCTCGAGCGGGGATACTACTGAAGCTTTCTTT. It encodes CTSSGDTTEAFF.

J is TRBJ1-1 and V is TRBV27; unclear D gene. Between the trimmed V and J ends, which lost 2 bases and 3 bases, there was a span of 10 bases. Per germline, CDR1 MNHEY and CDR2 SMNVEV (reference sequence). There are 14 residues in the CDR3. The CDR3 bases are TGTGCCAGCAGTTTAAGAGGGCCCCACACTGAAGCTTTCTTT. It yields the protein CASSLRGPHTEAFF.

This chain links TRBV24-1 with TRBJ1-6; a possible D gene is TRBD1 (5 bases). Germline V gives CDR1 KGHDR, CDR2 SFDVKD. The CDR3 consists of 14 residues. V lost 6 bases to trimming and J lost 10 bases, with 15 bases between them. CDR3 bases: TGTGCCACCAGTCAGGGAGCTTGGGGGTCACCCCTCCACTTT. Its translation: CATSQGAWGSPLHF.

V is TRBV28 and J is TRBJ1-4; 8 bases align to TRBD1. From germline, CDR1 is MDHEN and CDR2 SYDVKM. V gave up 10 bases and J gave up 8 bases; unmatched junction bases: 12. The CDR3 sequence is 14 residues long. CDR3 sequence: CATTPQGAGEKLFF. The CDR3 coding sequence is TGTGCCACCACCCCTCAGGGGGCAGGAGAAAAACTGTTTTTT.

V gene TRBV5-4 combines with J gene TRBJ2-2, with TRBD2 as a possible D gene (5 bases). This CDR3 has 15 amino acids. The germline V gene encodes CDR1 SGHNT and CDR2 YYREEE (reference sequence). V gave up 5 bases and J gave up 1 base, with 12 bases separating them. CDR3 nucleotide sequence: TGTGCCAGCAGTCCCGTAGCGAGGAACACCGGGGAGCTGTTTTTT. Translation gives CASSPVARNTGELFF.

The genes are TRBV27 and TRBJ2-1, with 14 bases fitting TRBD2. CDR1 MNHEY and CDR2 SMNVEV come from the germline V gene (reference sequence). Trimming took 5 bases from V and 10 from J; bases not matched to a gene: 7. This CDR3 region has 15 residues. The CDR3 coding sequence is TGTGCCAGCAGTCCAAGGACTAGCGGGGGGCCCGAGCAGTTCTTC. It specifies CASSPRTSGGPEQFF.

This rearrangement joins TRBV5-1 to TRBJ1-2; D gene uncertain. Germline CDR1 SGHRS, CDR2 YFSETQ. The CDR3 has 14 residues. The V and J ends lost 4 bases and 3 bases respectively, with 13 bases between them. The CDR3 sequence: CASSPIGPDYGYTF. The CDR3 nucleotides read TGCGCCAGCAGCCCAATCGGGCCGGACTATGGCTACACCTTC. The variable domain in full, with the rest retrieved from reference TRBV5-1 and TRBJ1-2, is KAGVTQTPRYLIKTRGQQVTLSCSPISGHRSVSWYQQTPGQGLQFLFEYFSETQRNKGNFPGRFSGRQFSNSRSEMNVSTLELGDSALYLCASSPIGPDYGYTFGSGTRLTVV.